Following are 31 T cell receptor beta chains from one sample sequenced in a study of blood T cells in healthy people across ages. Primers used in a second PCR of roughly 6 to 11 cycles were a sample-barcoded 5' primer and a J-beta primer mix. MiXCR was run by TCRdb on the 5' RACE reads, yielding one entry per CDR3 protein. This table holds some 1.7 million distinct CDR3 sequences, roughly 30% found once. The material sequenced was blood. Receptor source: a woman aged 25 to 45 in good health.

The chain uses TRBV24-1 and TRBJ1-4; D remains ambiguous. This CDR3 comprises 12 residues. Germline CDR1 and CDR2: KGHDR and SFDVKD. Deletions cut 3 bases from V and 5 bases from J, with 3 bases between. CDR3 DNA sequence: TGTGCCACCAGTGATGAGAATGAAAAACTGTTTTTT. Its translation is CATSDENEKLFF.

This chain joins TRBV6-6 and TRBJ2-5; 12 bases map to TRBD2. V trimming: 6 bases; J trimming: 5 bases; junction bases outside the gene matches: 7. The CDR3 covers 15 residues. The V gene's germline CDR1 is MNHNY and CDR2 SVGAGI (reference sequence). The CDR3 sequence is CASRNGLAGYETQYF. For the CDR3, the DNA is TGTGCCAGCAGAAACGGACTAGCGGGGTACGAGACCCAGTACTTC.

There are many counts of this clonotype. J is TRBJ2-7 and V is TRBV15; D gene ambiguous. The ends were cut back, 0 bases at V and 6 bases at J, with 9 bases in the middle. CDR1 is LNHNV and CDR2 is YYDKDF in the germline V gene (reference sequence). The CDR3 extends over 13 amino acids. The CDR3 sequence: CATSRDQVTEQYF. The DNA for the CDR3 is TGTGCCACCAGCAGAGATCAAGTAACCGAGCAGTACTTC.

The table lists this clonotype with many counts. In DNA form, the CDR3 reads TGTGCCAGCAGCCAAACGCAGGGGTCCTACAATGAGCAGTTCTTC. Translating it yields CASSQTQGSYNEQFF. This chain connects TRBV3-1 to TRBJ2-1; possible D gene TRBD1, 6 bases. Trimming stripped 2 bases from V and 1 base from J, with 9 bases between. CDR3 length equals 15 residues. Germline CDR1 reads LGHDT; CDR2 reads YNNKEL (reference sequence).

The V gene is TRBV6-6, the J gene TRBJ1-2; D gene unclear. Germline V gene lookup returns CDR1 MNHNY and CDR2 SVGAGI (reference sequence). CDR3 length: 14 residues. The ends were cut back, 4 bases at V and 0 bases at J, with 9 bases in the middle. In nucleotides, the CDR3 is TGTGCCAGCAGTTGGTTGGTCTCTAACTATGGCTACACCTTC. As protein: CASSWLVSNYGYTF.

In its sample, this clonotype was seen once. No conserved phenylalanine or tryptophan is present at the end of the CDR3, so a read error is the likely explanation. The DNA is left out, because the CDR3 cannot be placed on it with certainty; the CDR3 is given as TCRdb lists it. The chain joins TRBV28 to TRBJ1-2; TRBD1 was called by the table and not checked on the DNA. CDR1 and CDR2 from the germline V gene are MDHEN and SYDVKM. Inclusive of both ends, the CDR3 amounts to 13 amino acids. CDR3 sequence reads: CAGGVGGTMATPS.

This clonotype occurred many times. V usage is TRBV29-1 and J usage is TRBJ2-7, with D possibly TRBD1 on 5 matching bases. This CDR3 comprises 13 residues. Trimming stripped 6 bases from V and 5 bases from J, with 17 bases between. Per germline, CDR1 SQVTM and CDR2 ANQGSEA. Here the CDR3 DNA reads TGCAGCGTCTCGGTCCAGGGTTTCGACGAGCAGTACTTC. This codes for CSVSVQGFDEQYF.

As regards this clonotype: A much larger clonotype is one base distant, so this may be a read error. The genes are TRBV4-3 and TRBJ2-4; the match to TRBD2 covers 11 bases. The tail of the sequence fits TRBJ2-5 better, so the J call may be wrong. CDR3 size: 16 residues. Germline CDR1 reads LGHNA; CDR2 reads YSLEER. CDR3 protein: CASSHGGLAAQETQYF. CDR3 nucleotides: TGCGCCAGCAGCCATGGGGGACTAGCGGCACAAGAGACCCAGTACTTC.

This clonotype has ten or more counts. The chain uses TRBV12-3 or TRBV12-4 and TRBJ2-5, with a weak D call TRBD1 (5 bases). This CDR3 spans 15 amino acids. The V end lost 4 bases, the J end lost 2 bases, and 14 bases lay between the germline ends. CDR3 protein: CASSSFRQRQETQYF. The CDR3 DNA is TGTGCCAGCAGTTCCTTCCGACAGAGACAAGAGACCCAGTACTTC.

The chain links TRBV6-5 to TRBJ1-2; D might be TRBD1 (5 bases). This CDR3 spans 15 amino acids. Germline CDR1 MNHEY, CDR2 SVGAGI. Between the trimmed V and J ends, which lost 0 bases and 6 bases, there was a span of 14 bases. CDR3 protein: CASSYSRQRRNGYTF. The CDR3 coding sequence is TGTGCCAGCAGTTACTCGAGACAGAGGAGGAATGGCTACACCTTC.

This rearrangement joins TRBV5-6 to TRBJ2-3; D could derive from TRBD1 or TRBD2 (5 bases each). V was cut by 0 bases and J by 0 bases, with 11 bases left in between. The CDR3 spans 16 residues. Per germline, CDR1 SGHDT and CDR2 YYEEEE. The CDR3 region has the DNA TGTGCCAGCAGCTTGGAAAAGGGGACGAGCACAGATACGCAGTATTTT. Translated, it gives CASSLEKGTSTDTQYF. Combining the CDR3 with reference TRBV5-6 and TRBJ2-3 gives the whole variable domain DAGVTQSPTHLIKTRGQQVTLRCSPKSGHDTVSWYQQALGQGPQFIFQYYEEEERQRGNFPDRFSGHQFPNYSSELNVNALLLGDSALYLCASSLEKGTSTDTQYFGPGTRLTVL.

With respect to this clonotype: A read error may account for a junction end that differs from germline. The chain combines TRBV10-2 with TRBJ1-2, with TRBD1 matching 8 bases. Germline CDR1 and CDR2: WSHSY and SAAADI. The CDR3 is 13 residues long. The CDR3 here is CASTDRVVDGCTF. The CDR3 DNA reads as TGCGCCAGCACGGACAGGGTAGTCGATGGCTGCACCTTC.

This clonotype was counted many times. This chain links TRBV7-9 with TRBJ1-1, with D unresolved. Germline V lookup: CDR1 SEHNR, CDR2 FQNEAQ (reference sequence). Trimming took 3 bases from V and 1 from J, leaving 9 bases between them. The CDR3 consists of 14 residues. The CDR3 sequence is CASSLDGSNTEAFF. CDR3 coding DNA: TGTGCCAGCAGCTTGGACGGCTCGAACACTGAAGCTTTCTTT.

This clonotype was counted many times. The rearrangement joins TRBV12-3 or TRBV12-4 to TRBJ2-5, with a possible D match to TRBD2 (6 bases). V lost 5 bases to trimming and J lost 5 bases, with 12 bases between them. This CDR3 region has 13 residues. The CDR3 region is CASSRDLGETQYF. CDR3 bases: TGTGCCAGCAGTCGGGACTTGGGTGAGACCCAGTACTTC.

This clonotype has just a few counts. CDR3 bases: TGTGCCAGCGGACTCAGTGATTCACCCCTCCACTTT. Amino acids: CASGLSDSPLHF. The V and J genes are TRBV6-5 and TRBJ1-6, with D hard to call. The CDR3 runs to 12 residues. Trimming left V 8 bases short and J 8 bases short, with 10 bases between. Germline lookup yields CDR1 MNHEY and CDR2 SVGAGI.

This sequence joins TRBV12-3 or TRBV12-4 and TRBJ2-3; 9 nucleotides agree with TRBD2. The CDR3 extends over 17 amino acids. Losses at the gene ends were 6 bases for V and 6 bases for J; bases not matched to a gene: 16. This CDR3 is CASRETRGGLRRDTQYF. DNA of the CDR3: TGTGCCAGCAGAGAAACGCGGGGGGGGCTTCGTCGCGATACGCAGTATTTT.

To note about this clonotype: At one end, the junction sequence differs from germline, possibly due to a read error. This sequence joins TRBV12-3 or TRBV12-4 and TRBJ1-2; the D is unclear. The CDR3 spans 12 residues. CDR3 DNA: TGTGCCAACAGTTTAGGAAGTCGCGGCTACACCTTC. The encoded protein is CANSLGSRGYTF.

V usage is TRBV30 and J usage is TRBJ2-1; 8 bases are shared with TRBD2. The CDR3 spans 12 residues. With V trimmed by 0 bases and J by 13 bases, 5 bases remained unmatched. CDR1 is GTSNPN, CDR2 SVGIG, per germline (reference sequence). This chain's CDR3 is CAWSVGAGGQFF. CDR3 bases: TGTGCCTGGAGTGTAGGGGCGGGGGGACAGTTCTTC. Based on the CDR3 plus reference TRBV30 and TRBJ2-1, the full variable domain is SQTIHQWPATLVQPVGSPLSLECTVEGTSNPNLYWYRQAAGRGLQLLFYSVGIGQISSEVPQNLSASRPQDRQFILSSKKLLLSDSGFYLCAWSVGAGGQFFGPGTRLTVL.

This clonotype has more than one count but fewer than ten. V gene TRBV12-3 or TRBV12-4 combines with J gene TRBJ2-3; the match to TRBD1 covers 12 bases. J gave up 0 bases and V 5 bases, and 9 bases lay outside the gene matches. CDR3 size: 18 residues. This chain's CDR3 is CASSPGQGAHLSTDTQYF. In DNA form, the CDR3 reads TGTGCCAGCAGTCCGGGACAGGGGGCTCACCTTAGCACAGATACGCAGTATTTT.

To note about this clonotype: One end of the junction is discordant with germline, which a read error may explain. The chain is built from TRBV20-1 and TRBJ2-2; D possibly corresponds to TRBD2 (6 bases). The CDR3 consists of 14 residues. The V gene's germline CDR1 is DFQATT and CDR2 SNEGSKA (reference sequence). CDR3 region: CSARGLMNTGERFF. As DNA, the CDR3 is TGCAGTGCCCGGGGACTGATGAACACCGGGGAGCGGTTTTTT.

This clonotype has a count of ten or more. The rearrangement uses TRBV6-5 and TRBJ1-2, with 10 bases identical to TRBD1. The germline V gene has CDR1 MNHEY and CDR2 SVGAGI. The CDR3 contains 15 residues. Trimming took 5 bases from V and 4 from J; bases not matched to a gene: 7. In DNA, the CDR3 is TGTGCCAGCAGTACTGAGGGACAGGGGTTCTATGGCTACACCTTC. This sequence encodes CASSTEGQGFYGYTF.

This clonotype occurred many times. V usage is TRBV11-2 and J usage is TRBJ2-1; the D gene could be TRBD1 or TRBD2 (5 bases each). V was pared by 5 bases and J by 6 bases, with 14 bases between. The CDR3 is 14 amino acids. CDR1 is SGHAT, CDR2 FQNNGV, per germline. In nucleotides, the CDR3 is TGTGCCAGCAGCACCCGGCGTGGGGGCAATGAGCAGTTCTTC. Translating gives CASSTRRGGNEQFF.

The genes are TRBV6-2 or TRBV6-3 and TRBJ1-1; D gene ambiguous. Germline V CDR1 and CDR2: MNHEY, SVGEGT. CDR3 length: 13 amino acids. Trimming shortened V by 7 bases and J by 0 bases, and 9 bases separated the two germline ends. The CDR3 DNA follows: TGTGCCAGCAAACAGAGGATGAACACTGAAGCTTTCTTT. Protein product: CASKQRMNTEAFF.

This clonotype was observed many times. This chain links TRBV20-1 with TRBJ2-6; no reliable D call. Germline V gene sequence: CDR1 DFQATT, CDR2 SNEGSKA (reference sequence). Trimming cost V 6 bases and J 0 bases, with 12 bases left between them. The CDR3 is 15 residues long. The chain's CDR3 is CSAGSRRSGANVLTF. The CDR3, as DNA: TGCAGTGCAGGCAGCCGACGCTCTGGGGCCAACGTCCTGACTTTC.

V gene TRBV7-2 combines with J gene TRBJ1-2; TRBD1 might be the D (5 bases). CDR3 size: 12 residues. V was cut by 5 bases and J by 8 bases, with 12 bases left in between. Germline V gene lookup returns CDR1 SGHTA and CDR2 FQGNSA. CDR3 residues: CASSEQVGGYTF. CDR3 DNA: TGTGCCAGCAGCGAACAGGTTGGAGGCTACACCTTC.

In this sample, this clonotype turned up once. The junction departs from germline at one end; a sequencing error may be responsible. J is TRBJ2-2 and V is TRBV5-1, with 7 positions matching TRBD2. Germline CDR1 and CDR2: SGHRS and YFSETQ. The CDR3 loop spans 11 amino acids. For the CDR3, the DNA is TGCGCCAGCAAGCGGGGCGGGGAACTGTTTTTT. Amino acids: CASKRGGELFF.

The sample holds many counts of this clonotype. V and J are TRBV6-6 and TRBJ2-3; tentatively, D is TRBD1 (5 bases). Trimming shortened V by 5 bases and J by 2 bases, and 11 bases separated the two germline ends. The CDR3 is made up of 14 amino acids. Germline lookup yields CDR1 MNHNY and CDR2 SVGAGI (reference sequence). In DNA form, the CDR3 reads TGTGCCAGCAGTCAGAGGACACTCACAGATACGCAGTATTTT. Its protein product is CASSQRTLTDTQYF.

This clonotype appeared a few times. The genes are TRBV11-2 and TRBJ1-1, with a weak D call TRBD1 (5 bases). Trimming took off 1 base at V and 0 bases at J, with 15 bases between the two ends. The CDR3 has 17 amino acids. Germline V gives CDR1 SGHAT, CDR2 FQNNGV. The CDR3 is CASSLVSVGHLNTEAFF. CDR3 DNA: TGTGCCAGCAGCTTAGTTAGTGTAGGACATTTGAACACTGAAGCTTTCTTT.

The gene calls are TRBV11-2 and TRBJ2-7; TRBD2 matches at 9 bases. The CDR3 totals 16 residues. V shed 4 bases, J shed 0 bases, and the junction held 7 bases outside the gene matches. Per the germline V gene, CDR1 is SGHAT and CDR2 is FQNNGV. This chain's CDR3 is CASSSSSSGASYEQYF. CDR3 coding DNA: TGTGCCAGCAGCTCCTCCTCTAGCGGGGCCTCCTACGAGCAGTACTTC.

The chain has TRBV20-1 and TRBJ1-1; TRBD1 might be the D (6 bases). Trimming shortened V by 0 bases and J by 7 bases, and 18 bases separated the two germline ends. The CDR3 loop spans 15 amino acids. Per the germline V gene, CDR1 is DFQATT and CDR2 is SNEGSKA (reference sequence). DNA for the CDR3: TGCAGTGCTAGAGATGGGTCTCGGCCAGGGGATGAAGCTTTCTTT. This encodes CSARDGSRPGDEAFF.

In this sample, this clonotype turned up a few times. The chain recombines TRBV9 with TRBJ2-7; possible D gene TRBD1, 6 bases. Trimming left V 2 bases short and J 3 bases short, with 15 bases between. The V gene's germline CDR1 is SGDLS and CDR2 YYNGEE. CDR3 length: 15 amino acids. The CDR3 region is CASSVDTGRIYEQYF. The CDR3 bases are TGTGCCAGCAGCGTTGACACAGGGCGGATCTACGAGCAGTACTTC. Full variable domain (remainder filled in from reference TRBV9 and TRBJ2-7): DSGVTQTPKHLITATGQRVTLRCSPRSGDLSVYWYQQSLDQGLQFLIQYYNGEERAKGNILERFSAQQFPDLHSELNLSSLELGDSALYFCASSVDTGRIYEQYFGPGTRLTVT.